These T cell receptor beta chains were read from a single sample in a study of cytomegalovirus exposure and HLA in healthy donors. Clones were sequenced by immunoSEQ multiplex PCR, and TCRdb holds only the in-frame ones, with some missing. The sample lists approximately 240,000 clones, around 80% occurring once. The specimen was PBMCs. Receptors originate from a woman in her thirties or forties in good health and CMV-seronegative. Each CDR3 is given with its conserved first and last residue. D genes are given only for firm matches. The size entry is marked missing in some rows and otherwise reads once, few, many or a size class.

TGTGCCACCGCTGGGACAGGTAGATACGAGCAGTACTTC	CATAGTGRYEQYF	TRBD1	TRBV15	TRBJ2-7	NA
TGTGCCAGCAGCAGCTTAGGGCGCAGGGGGCATCACGAGCAGTACTTC	CASSSLGRRGHHEQYF	TRBD1	TRBV5-4	TRBJ2-7	NA
TGTGCCAGCAGCCCCCGGGAACAGGGCGATGGCTCTGGAAACACCATATATTTT	CASSPREQGDGSGNTIYF	NA	TRBV9	TRBJ1-3	NA
TGTGCCAGCAGCTTAGGGAACCGGGGGGTACCTCAAGAGACCCAGTACTTC	CASSLGNRGVPQETQYF	TRBD2	TRBV7-2	TRBJ2-5	once
TGTGCCAGCAGCTTGAAGGGGAACAATCAGCCCCAGCATTTT	CASSLKGNNQPQHF	NA	TRBV21-1	TRBJ1-5	NA
TGTGCCAGCAGCTTCCCGAGGACTAGCGGAAACTACGAGCAGTACTTC	CASSFPRTSGNYEQYF	TRBD2	TRBV7-8	TRBJ2-7	NA
TGTGCCAGTATCAACAGGGGGCTAAACACTGAAGCTTTCTTT	CASINRGLNTEAFF	TRBD1	TRBV19	TRBJ1-1	NA
TGTGCCAGCATACCAACGCGCACCGGGGAGCTGTTTTTT	CASIPTRTGELFF	NA	TRBV2	TRBJ2-2	NA
TGCGCCAGCAGCCAGGGGACCAACCCGTCCTACGAGCAGTACTTC	CASSQGTNPSYEQYF	NA	TRBV5-1	TRBJ2-7	NA
TGTGCCAGCAGTTCCGGGGTCTACGAGCAGTACTTC	CASSSGVYEQYF	NA	TRBV6-5	TRBJ2-7	NA
TGTGCCTGGAGTGCTCAGGGATCCCAGCCCCAGCATTTT	CAWSAQGSQPQHF	NA	TRBV30	TRBJ1-5	few
TGTGCCAGCAGCTCTAACAGGGTAGGGTCACCCCTCCACTTT	CASSSNRVGSPLHF	NA	TRBV7-3	TRBJ1-6	once
TGTGCCAGCAGCCCCGGGGAGGTCACCGCCGGGGAGCTGTTTTTT	CASSPGEVTAGELFF	NA	TRBV11-3	TRBJ2-2	NA
TGCGCCAGCAGCGTGATCCGGGGGGCCACTGAAGCTTTCTTT	CASSVIRGATEAFF	NA	TRBV5-1	TRBJ1-1	few
TGTGCCAGCAGTTCCACAAGCTACAATGAGCAGTTCTTC	CASSSTSYNEQFF	NA	TRBV6-5	TRBJ2-1	NA
TGTGCCAGCAGCTTAGATCAGGGGCTGGAAGCTTTCTTT	CASSLDQGLEAFF	NA	TRBV11-2	TRBJ1-1	NA
TGTGCCAGCAGCTGGGGGGGGGCGGGAGATTATCAGCCCCAGCATTTT	CASSWGGAGDYQPQHF	NA	TRBV7-2	TRBJ1-5	few
TGTGCCAGCAGCTTGCCAGGGGAGACCCAGTACTTC	CASSLPGETQYF	NA	TRBV5-4	TRBJ2-5	NA
TGTGCCAGCAGTTACTCGGCAGTTAATGAAAAACTGTTTTTT	CASSYSAVNEKLFF	NA	TRBV6-5	TRBJ1-4	few
TGTGCCTGGAGTTGGCAGGGGGGCTACGAGCAGTACTTC	CAWSWQGGYEQYF	NA	TRBV30	TRBJ2-7	NA
TGTGCCAGCAGCGTAGCGGGACAGGGAATTTATGGCTACACCTTC	CASSVAGQGIYGYTF	TRBD1	TRBV9	TRBJ1-2	NA
TGCGCCAGCAGGTTCGGTGACTATGGCTACACCTTC	CASRFGDYGYTF	NA	TRBV5-1	TRBJ1-2	NA
TGCGCCAGCAGCTTGGCCGGAGGTTTGGACACCATATATTTT	CASSLAGGLDTIYF	NA	TRBV5-1	TRBJ1-3	NA
TGTGCCAGTAGTCGGGGCACTGAAGCTTTCTTT	CASSRGTEAFF	NA	TRBV19	TRBJ1-1	NA
TGTGCCAGCAGCAAACAACAGGGGAACTATGGCTACACCTTC	CASSKQQGNYGYTF	TRBD1	TRBV6-6	TRBJ1-2	once
TGTGCCAGCAGCTTAGTGGTCTACTCCTACGAGCAGTACTTC	CASSLVVYSYEQYF	NA	TRBV11-2	TRBJ2-7	NA
TGTGCCAGCAGTCAACAGGGGCATGGCTACACCTTC	CASSQQGHGYTF	TRBD1	TRBV2	TRBJ1-2	NA
TGTGCCAGCAGTGGAGACACTGAAGCTTTCTTT	CASSGDTEAFF	NA	TRBV2	TRBJ1-1	NA
TGTGCCAGCAGCTCAAACAGGGGTGGGGCTGAAGCTTTCTTT	CASSSNRGGAEAFF	TRBD1	TRBV11-2	TRBJ1-1	NA
TGTGCCAGCAGTTTTCCACAGGGGCCCACCTACGAGCAGTACTTC	CASSFPQGPTYEQYF	TRBD1	TRBV28	TRBJ2-7	NA
TGTGCCAGCAGCGTAGTTCTTACCGGGGAGCTGTTTTTT	CASSVVLTGELFF	NA	TRBV9	TRBJ2-2	NA
TGTGCCAGCAGCTTGGGGCCTCCGGCTTACGAGCAGTACTTC	CASSLGPPAYEQYF	NA	TRBV7-8	TRBJ2-7	NA
TGTGCCAGCAGCCAGGACAGAGATAATTCACCCCTCCACTTT	CASSQDRDNSPLHF	NA	TRBV5-4	TRBJ1-6	NA
TGTGCCAGCAGCCTAGGAGCTAGCGGGGAATTACAGTACTTC	CASSLGASGELQYF	TRBD2	TRBV4-2	TRBJ2-5	NA
TGCAGCGTACCCGGGACTAGCGGGGGGGCCAGGACCGGGGAGCTGTTTTTT	CSVPGTSGGARTGELFF	TRBD2	TRBV29-1	TRBJ2-2	NA
TGTGCCGGCAGTCGGGAGTTAATGGGAGGCTACACCTTC	CAGSRELMGGYTF	NA	TRBV6-5	TRBJ1-2	NA
TGCGCCAGCAGCCCCGGGACATCCAACTATGGCTACACCTTC	CASSPGTSNYGYTF	NA	TRBV5-1	TRBJ1-2	NA
TGTGCCAGCAGCCCTATGAACACTGAAGCTTTCTTT	CASSPMNTEAFF	NA	TRBV13	TRBJ1-1	few
TGTGCCAGCAGCGTAGCCGGACTAGACACCGGGGAGCTGTTTTTT	CASSVAGLDTGELFF	TRBD2	TRBV9	TRBJ2-2	NA
TGTGCCAGCAGGGACCCGGGGGGTGATGAAAAACTGTTTTTT	CASRDPGGDEKLFF	NA	TRBV6-5	TRBJ1-4	NA
TGTGCCAGCAGCTTAATCAGGGGTCCAGAAGAGACCCAGTACTTC	CASSLIRGPEETQYF	NA	TRBV7-2	TRBJ2-5	few
TGCGCCAGCAGTGCGGGGACAGGGAACACAGATACGCAGTATTTT	CASSAGTGNTDTQYF	TRBD1	TRBV10-1	TRBJ2-3	once
TGCAGCGTTGAAGAGGGAAGGGGCGCGACCTACAATGAGCAGTTCTTC	CSVEEGRGATYNEQFF	NA	TRBV29-1	TRBJ2-1	NA
TGTGCCATTACCACAGGGCGCTCTGGAAACACCATATATTTT	CAITTGRSGNTIYF	NA	TRBV27	TRBJ1-3	few
TGTGCCAGCAGCTTACAAGCGGGGGGCCGGGAGACCCAGTACTTC	CASSLQAGGRETQYF	TRBD2	TRBV7-2	TRBJ2-5	once
TGTGCCAGCAGCCCCAGCGGACCATATGATACCGGGGAGCTGTTTTTT	CASSPSGPYDTGELFF	NA	TRBV7-2	TRBJ2-2	NA
TGTGCCAGCAGCCCAGGGACAGCCGTCCAGTTCTTC	CASSPGTAVQFF	TRBD1	TRBV7-6	TRBJ2-1	NA
TGTGCCAGCAGCTTGACGACTAGCGGGGGGAATGAGCAGTTCTTC	CASSLTTSGGNEQFF	TRBD2	TRBV13	TRBJ2-1	NA
TGTGCCACCAGCAGAGATCCGAGGGGGCCCCTCCACTTT	CATSRDPRGPLHF	NA	TRBV15	TRBJ1-6	NA
TGTGCCATCAGGGGAGGAAATGAGCAGTTCTTC	CAIRGGNEQFF	NA	TRBV10-3	TRBJ2-1	few